This entry concerns a single T cell receptor beta chain. This receptor's antigen is unknown. The sample holds no much larger clone one base away, and base qualities are not on file. The immunoSEQ Assay, a bias-controlled multiplex PCR, was used to amplify TCRbeta CDR3 regions from genomic DNA. The source study handled its data this way. The number of nucleated cells in each sample was estimated by amplification of reference gene primers within the assay. To quantify the absolute abundance of each unique TCRbeta CDR3 rearrangement, sequence reads were collapsed and filtered. For each sample, productive Simpson clonality was calculated as the square root of Simpson's diversity index across productive rearrangements. TCRdb stores this immuneACCESS table with in-frame sequences only. Part of the clones is absent; in the studies checked, under half of the shortfall reflects unresolved V genes, and no reason is known for the rest. V and J calls and clone size are as listed in that table; D and trimming were resolved from the DNA. This sample gives 110,000 or so clones in total; just under 90% of them show up just once. Of the sample, about 1% falls within the top ten clones.

The CDR3, cysteine through phenylalanine, is 15 amino acids long. Only the CDR3 part of the read is kept: 45 bases, read in frame from the first base. The germline V gene (reference sequence) provides CDR1 MNHEY and CDR2 SMNVEV. V drops 4 bases and J drops 2 bases, leaving 15 bases in between. This entry belongs to a study of blood T cell repertoires in COVID-19 (dated by TCRdb to about 2020). Notes on the research overall: Collaborator samples came from the United States, Italy and Spain and covered acute and convalescent phases of COVID-19. A de-identified subject ID, COVID-19 status, age in years and sex were almost always included in the sample metadata. The repertoires were made available in a free public database intended to serve as a resource for research on the immune response to SARS-CoV-2. Where HLA class I and class II types were available, the types were taken from metadata supplied by the sample provider, not from assay-based typing. The prospective study material was composed of cDNA or gDNA derived from T cells, B-cell-depleted T cells, or PBMCs. The samples were drawn from two sources: the first 160 participants of the ongoing ImmuneRACE study, and fewer than 1,500 subjects contributed by 6 global collaborators. The dataset comprised deeply sampled blood TCRbeta repertoires from subjects exposed to, actively infected with, or recovered from COVID-19.

Overall results and qualifications from the work: How much clinical and demographic metadata was included differed by source and by participant, and the metadata was provided uncurated.

Each collaborating institution followed its own protocols to collect whole blood in K2EDTA tubes. For TCRbeta analysis, collaborators shipped samples in one of three forms: frozen whole blood, isolated PBMCs, or DNA extracted from either of those sample types. The source of this sequence is a human donor in a cohort sampled during active COVID-19. The chain joins TRBV27 to TRBJ2-7; a tentative D call is TRBD2 (5 bases match). Source material: peripheral blood. The CDR3 region reads CASSSLLVGAYEQYF. The DNA sequence reads TGTGCCAGCAGTTCCCTACTGGTGGGAGCCTACGAGCAGTACTTC.